The rows below give T cell receptor beta chains drawn from one sample of a study of neoadjuvant anti-PD-1 for oral cavity cancer. Assay: immunoSEQ multiplex PCR; the TCRdb copy retains only in-frame clones and omits some. The sample includes about 15,000 clones, 60% to 70% of them seen just once. This material consisted of PBMCs, taken before nivolumab (anti-PD-1) treatment. These receptors all stem from a person between 40 and 85 years old with oral cavity squamous cell carcinoma. Both conserved end residues are part of each CDR3. The D gene is left open where the match is weak. Size is omitted from some rows. Given values are once, few, many or a class for expanded clones.

>-|TRBJ2-1|-|TRBV12-5
TGTGCTAGTGGTTTGGGACTCTCAGCCTACAATGAGCAGTTCTTC
CASGLGLSAYNEQFF
>few|TRBJ1-1|-|TRBV7-9
TGTGCCAGCTCCGGGGATTGGGACACTGAAGCTTTCTTT
CASSGDWDTEAFF
>-|TRBJ1-1|-|TRBV7-7
TGTGCCAGCAGCTTAGGGAGTAACACTGAAGCTTTCTTT
CASSLGSNTEAFF
>-|TRBJ2-1|TRBD2|TRBV6-1
TGTGCCAGCAGTCGGGAGGGTGGGGGTGAGCAGTTCTTC
CASSREGGGEQFF
>-|TRBJ1-1|-|TRBV27
TGTGCCAGCAGTATTAGCCCTCTCACTGAAGCTTTCTTT
CASSISPLTEAFF
>few|TRBJ1-3|-|TRBV5-4
TGTGCCAGCAGCCTGGACCAATTCTCTGGAAACACCATATATTTT
CASSLDQFSGNTIYF
>-|TRBJ1-2|-|TRBV5-5
TGTGCCAGCAGCTTGGGGACACTTGATAACTATGGCTACACCTTC
CASSLGTLDNYGYTF
>-|TRBJ1-1|-|TRBV29-1
TGCAGCGTTTTTGACAGCGCTGAAGCTTTCTTT
CSVFDSAEAFF
>few|TRBJ1-5|-|TRBV4-1
TGCGCCAGCAGCCTAACTGCCCCAGGGAATCAGCCCCAGCATTTT
CASSLTAPGNQPQHF
>-|TRBJ2-2|-|TRBV9
TGTGCCAGCAGCCCCGGGGCCCTCCTAAACACCGGGGAGCTGTTTTTT
CASSPGALLNTGELFF
>-|TRBJ1-1|-|TRBV19
TGTGCCAGTAGTAGAGGAACTGAAGCTTTCTTT
CASSRGTEAFF
>-|TRBJ1-2|-|TRBV11-2
TGTGCCAGCAGCTTGGACAGACCATATGGCTACACCTTC
CASSLDRPYGYTF
>-|TRBJ2-7|-|TRBV10-3
TGTGCCATCAGTGAGTCGGGGGACCTCTACGAGCAGTACTTC
CAISESGDLYEQYF
>-|TRBJ2-7|TRBD2|TRBV27
TGTGCCAGCAGTTTCACCCCCGGGAGGAAAGGATCCTACGAGCAGTACTTC
CASSFTPGRKGSYEQYF
>-|TRBJ2-5|TRBD2|TRBV27
TGTGCCAGCAGTTTACTAGCGGGGGGGCAAGAGACCCAGTACTTC
CASSLLAGGQETQYF
>-|TRBJ2-5|TRBD1|TRBV5-1
TGCGCCAGCAGCCGCTGGACAGGGGAAGAGACCCAGTACTTC
CASSRWTGEETQYF
>once|TRBJ2-7|-|TRBV18
TGTGCCAGCTCACCCCAGGGCTCCTACGAGCAGTACTTC
CASSPQGSYEQYF
>-|TRBJ1-5|-|TRBV6-5
TGTGCCAGCAAACTCAGGGGAGGCAATCAGCCCCAGCATTTT
CASKLRGGNQPQHF
>-|TRBJ1-2|-|TRBV29-1
TGCAGCGTAGGGGAGAACTATGGCTACACCTTC
CSVGENYGYTF
>few|TRBJ2-7|TRBD1|TRBV5-1
TGCGCCAGCAGCTCCGGGACAGGGGGAATCTACGAGCAGTACTTC
CASSSGTGGIYEQYF
>-|TRBJ2-7|-|TRBV7-2
TGTGCCAGCAGTTTTCACTACGAGCAGTACTTC
CASSFHYEQYF
>-|TRBJ1-1|TRBD1|TRBV30
TGTGCCTGGAGTGTACGTAGGGGGCGCTGGGGAAACACTGAAGCTTTCTTT
CAWSVRRGRWGNTEAFF
>-|TRBJ1-5|-|TRBV6-6
TGTGCCAGCACCCTCCGGGGTGGCAATCAGCCCCAGCATTTT
CASTLRGGNQPQHF
>-|TRBJ1-1|-|TRBV7-3
TGTGCCAGCAGCCTACAGAGGTTGAACACTGAAGCTTTCTTT
CASSLQRLNTEAFF
>-|TRBJ2-7|-|TRBV9
TGTGCCAGCAGCGTAGACTATAGGGGGGGCGAGCAGTACTTC
CASSVDYRGGEQYF
>-|TRBJ2-5|-|TRBV6-5
TGTGCCAGCAGCCCCGACAGACCCTCGACCCAGTACTTC
CASSPDRPSTQYF
>-|TRBJ2-3|-|TRBV2
TGTGCCAGCAGTGCCTCAGGAGGGACAGATACGCAGTATTTT
CASSASGGTDTQYF
>-|TRBJ1-3|-|TRBV7-2
TGTGCCAGCAGCAGAACTTCCTCTGGAAACACCATATATTTT
CASSRTSSGNTIYF
>few|TRBJ2-1|TRBD2|TRBV7-3
TGTGCCAGCAGCACTCGACTAGCTCAGTACAATGAGCAGTTCTTC
CASSTRLAQYNEQFF
>-|TRBJ2-1|-|TRBV19
TGTGCCAGTAGTATATGGGGCGCCTACAATGAGCAGTTCTTC
CASSIWGAYNEQFF
>few|TRBJ2-2|-|TRBV14
TGTGCCAGCAGCCAAGAACTGGGAACCGGGGAGCTGTTTTTT
CASSQELGTGELFF
>-|TRBJ2-2|-|TRBV14
TGTGCCAGCAGCCGACCGACAGGAGGGACCGGGGAGCTGTTTTTT
CASSRPTGGTGELFF
>-|TRBJ1-2|-|TRBV7-9
TGTGCCAGCACCCCCGACAGAGAAAACTATGGCTACACCTTC
CASTPDRENYGYTF
>-|TRBJ2-2|-|TRBV27
TGTGCCAGCAGTTTCGGACCTCTGGGGACCGGGGAGCTGTTTTTT
CASSFGPLGTGELFF
>-|TRBJ2-1|TRBD1|TRBV11-1
TGTGCCAGCAGCCGCGGGACAGGGTTCAATGAGCAGTTCTTC
CASSRGTGFNEQFF
>-|TRBJ1-1|TRBD1|TRBV5-6
TGTGCCAGCAGCTTTCCGACAGGGGTGAACACTGAAGCTTTCTTT
CASSFPTGVNTEAFF
>-|TRBJ2-5|-|TRBV5-4
TGTGCCAGCAGCTTCAGGCCCTGGACTTCAGAGACCCAGTACTTC
CASSFRPWTSETQYF
>few|TRBJ1-3|-|TRBV29-1
TGCAGCGGGCAGCTGGGGGGTGGAAACACCATATATTTT
CSGQLGGGNTIYF